The 4 T cell receptor beta chains below all came from one sample that was sequenced in a study of T-cell memory formation after mild COVID-19. TCRdb reprocessed the 5' RACE reads via MiXCR and lists one record per CDR3 protein. The table shows about 140,000 distinct CDR3 sequences, with roughly 15% occurring only once. Input material: PBMCs or a T cell subset sorted from them (not recorded which). The receptors shown here come from an adult woman who had mild COVID-19 (a few samples of this study predate the infection). Cell type and time point are not known.

The table lists this clonotype with a few counts. The V gene is TRBV4-3, the J gene TRBJ2-7; D is perhaps TRBD2 (5 bases). The CDR3 has 16 amino acids. Trimming removed 1 base from V and 2 bases from J, with 15 bases in between. Germline CDR1 LGHNA, CDR2 YSLEER. The CDR3 DNA reads TGCGCCAGCAGCCAAGCCTTCGATCTGAGGGCCTACGAGCAGTACTTC. The encoded protein is CASSQAFDLRAYEQYF.

This clonotype has a handful of counts. V gene TRBV11-2 combines with J gene TRBJ2-7; D is possibly TRBD1 (6 bases). CDR3 length equals 14 residues. Germline CDR1 is SGHAT and CDR2 is FQNNGV. V lost 0 bases, J lost 2 bases, and 8 bases lay in between. The CDR3 protein is CASSLERGTYEQYF. For the CDR3, the DNA is TGTGCCAGCAGCTTAGAAAGGGGGACCTACGAGCAGTACTTC.

The CDR3 nucleotides read TGTGCCAGTACTTACGGCTACGAGCAGTACTTC. Translating gives CASTYGYEQYF. The chain has TRBV19 and TRBJ2-7; no firm D call. Germline V gene sequence: CDR1 LNHDA, CDR2 SQIVND (reference sequence). Trimming stripped 7 bases from V and 3 bases from J, with 7 bases between. The CDR3 contains 11 residues.

The V gene is TRBV9, the J gene TRBJ1-1; D remains unclear. This CDR3 contains 13 residues. V shed 0 bases and J shed 1 base, with 4 bases lying between them. Germline CDR1 reads SGDLS; CDR2 reads YYNGEE. The CDR3 region has the DNA TGTGCCAGCAGCGTAGCTACGAACACTGAAGCTTTCTTT. Encoded protein: CASSVATNTEAFF.